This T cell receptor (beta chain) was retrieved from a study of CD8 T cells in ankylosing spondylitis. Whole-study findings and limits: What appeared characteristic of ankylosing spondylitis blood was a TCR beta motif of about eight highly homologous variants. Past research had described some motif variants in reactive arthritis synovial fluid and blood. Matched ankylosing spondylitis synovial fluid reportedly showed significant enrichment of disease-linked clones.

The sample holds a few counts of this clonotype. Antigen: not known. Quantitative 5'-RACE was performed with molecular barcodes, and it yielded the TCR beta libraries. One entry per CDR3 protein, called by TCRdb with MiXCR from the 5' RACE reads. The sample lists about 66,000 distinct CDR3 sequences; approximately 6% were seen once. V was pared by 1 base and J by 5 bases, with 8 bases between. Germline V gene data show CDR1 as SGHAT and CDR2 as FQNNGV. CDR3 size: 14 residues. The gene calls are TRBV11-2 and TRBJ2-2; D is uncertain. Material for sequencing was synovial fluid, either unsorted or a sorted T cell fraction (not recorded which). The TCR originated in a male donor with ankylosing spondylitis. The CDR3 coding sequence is TGTGCCAGCAGCTTAGGGACGTTTACCGGGGAGCTGTTTTTT. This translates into CASSLGTFTGELFF.